This T cell receptor beta chain is from a study of T cell repertoires in cytomegalovirus infection. At the level of the study: From public TCR beta signatures came an indication of both CMV infection and matching HLA type. Overall study results and limits: Cumulative public TCR beta family frequency identified CMV carriers with the relevant HLA. In two of eight donors, the top clonotype was HLA-C-restricted CMV-specific.

Concerning this clonotype: Antigen: not known.

TCRdb re-analysed the reads in MiXCR, keeping a single row per CDR3 protein. The sample lists approximately 270,000 distinct CDR3 sequences, less than 25% occurring once. CDR1 is LNHDA, CDR2 SQIVND, per germline (reference sequence). The V and J ends lost 7 bases and 4 bases, in that order; junction bases with no gene match: 12. The CDR3 consists of 15 residues. This receptor was obtained from a human donor in good health (CMV status not recorded). Some clones in this sample may be carry-over from other donors' samples. The source material was cultured PBMCs, sampled from culture after CMV antigen stimulation. The rearrangement uses TRBV19 and TRBJ2-7, with 8 positions matching TRBD2. Here the CDR3 reads CASTPAGEYPYEQYF. The CDR3 nucleotides read TGTGCCAGTACCCCAGCGGGAGAGTATCCGTACGAGCAGTACTTC.